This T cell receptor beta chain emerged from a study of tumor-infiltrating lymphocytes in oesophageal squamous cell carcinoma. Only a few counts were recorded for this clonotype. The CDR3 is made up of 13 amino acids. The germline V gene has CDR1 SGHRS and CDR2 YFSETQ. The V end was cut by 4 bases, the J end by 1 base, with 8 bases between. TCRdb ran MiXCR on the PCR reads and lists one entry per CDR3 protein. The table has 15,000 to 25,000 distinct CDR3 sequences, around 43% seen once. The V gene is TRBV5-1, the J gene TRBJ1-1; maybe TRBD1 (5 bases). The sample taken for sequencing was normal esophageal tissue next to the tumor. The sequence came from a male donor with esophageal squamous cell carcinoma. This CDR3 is CASSVDTNTEAFF. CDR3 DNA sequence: TGCGCCAGCAGCGTGGACACGAACACTGAAGCTTTCTTT.